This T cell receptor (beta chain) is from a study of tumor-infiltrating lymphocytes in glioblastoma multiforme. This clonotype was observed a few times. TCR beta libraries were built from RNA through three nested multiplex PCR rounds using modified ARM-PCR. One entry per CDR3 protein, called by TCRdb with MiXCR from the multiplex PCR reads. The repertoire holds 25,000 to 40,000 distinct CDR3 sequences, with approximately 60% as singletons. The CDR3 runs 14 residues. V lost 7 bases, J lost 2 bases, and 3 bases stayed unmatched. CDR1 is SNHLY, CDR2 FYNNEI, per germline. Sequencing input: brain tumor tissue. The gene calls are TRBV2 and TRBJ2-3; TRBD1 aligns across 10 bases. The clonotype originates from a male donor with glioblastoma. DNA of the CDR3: TGTGCCAGCAAGGGACAGGGGTACACAGATACGCAGTATTTT. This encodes CASKGQGYTDTQYF.